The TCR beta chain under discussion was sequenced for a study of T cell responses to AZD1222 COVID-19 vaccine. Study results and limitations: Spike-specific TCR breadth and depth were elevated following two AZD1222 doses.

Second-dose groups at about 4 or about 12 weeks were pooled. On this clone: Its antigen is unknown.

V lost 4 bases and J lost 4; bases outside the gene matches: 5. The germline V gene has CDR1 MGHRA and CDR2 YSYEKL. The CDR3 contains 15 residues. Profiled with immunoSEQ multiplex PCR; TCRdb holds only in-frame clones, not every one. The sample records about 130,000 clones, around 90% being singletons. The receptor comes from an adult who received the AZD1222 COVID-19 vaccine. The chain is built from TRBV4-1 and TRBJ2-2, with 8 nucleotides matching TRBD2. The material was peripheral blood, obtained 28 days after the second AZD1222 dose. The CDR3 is CASSPDGTSTGELFF. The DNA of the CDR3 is TGCGCCAGCAGCCCCGACGGGACTAGCACCGGGGAGCTGTTTTTT.